This TCR beta chain was recovered during a study of blood T cells in healthy people across ages. General study results and limits: The percentage of naive T cells correlated strongly with TCR beta diversity.

Samples each had at least 5 micrograms of total RNA extracted. Worth noting for this clonotype: The antigen is undetermined.

A second PCR, run for about 7 to 11 cycles, used a sample-barcoded 5' primer plus a J-beta primer mix. TCRdb re-called the 5' RACE reads through MiXCR, storing one row per CDR3 protein. This sample has some 900,000 distinct CDR3 sequences, with around 48% found just once. The sample comprised blood. This sequence originates from a man aged 30-40 years in good health.

CDR3 loop: CASSDGGPQPQHF. Here the CDR3 DNA reads TGTGCCAGCAGTGATGGGGGGCCCCAGCCCCAGCATTTT. J is TRBJ1-5 and V is TRBV25-1, with D possibly TRBD1 on 6 matching bases. Trimming stripped 3 bases from V and 7 bases from J, with 10 bases between. Germline V gives CDR1 MGHDK, CDR2 SYGVNS. The CDR3 loop spans 13 amino acids.